A selection of T cell receptor beta chains follows, all from one sample in a study of a mutant IDH1 vaccine in newly diagnosed glioma. Here immunoSEQ multiplex PCR was the method, and the copy in TCRdb shows in-frame clones only, minus some. The repertoire holds just under 95,000 clones, with roughly 85% as singletons. Here the sequenced sample was PBMCs, taken from a glioma patient treated with radiotherapy, temozolomide or both. The receptors come from a woman between 50 and 59 years old with glioma. CDR3s include the opening cysteine and the closing phenylalanine or tryptophan. D genes are given only for firm matches. Rows may omit the clone size; those that give it use once, few, many or a size class.

TRBD2	TRBV9	-	TRBJ2-3	16	TGTGCCAGCAGCGTGGGTAGCGGGGGGTGGGGAGATACGCAGTATTTT	CASSVGSGGWGDTQYF
-	TRBV7-8	-	TRBJ1-1	15	TGTGCCAGCAGCCTGTGGGAACAGATGAACACTGAAGCTTTCTTT	CASSLWEQMNTEAFF
TRBD1	TRBV9	-	TRBJ1-6	18	TGTGCCAGCAGCGTTCGGGACAGACCCGATTCCTATAATTCACCCCTCCACTTT	CASSVRDRPDSYNSPLHF
TRBD1	TRBV30	-	TRBJ2-6	16	TGTGCCGGGTACAGGGGGTCAAGCTCTGGGGCCAACGTCCTGACTTTC	CAGYRGSSSGANVLTF
-	TRBV28	few	TRBJ2-7	14	TGTGCCAGCAGACCGGCGGTTGGGTACTACGAGCAGTACTTC	CASRPAVGYYEQYF
-	TRBV4-1	-	TRBJ1-1	13	TGCGCCAGCAGCCAAGTCGGGAACACTGAAGCTTTCTTT	CASSQVGNTEAFF
-	TRBV4-2	few	TRBJ1-2	15	TGTGCCAGCAGCCACACAGGGACGATTGATTATGGCTACACCTTC	CASSHTGTIDYGYTF
-	TRBV9	few	TRBJ1-1	13	TGTGCCAGCAGCGTATCGCCGAACACTGAAGCTTTCTTT	CASSVSPNTEAFF
-	TRBV7-3	-	TRBJ2-2	16	TGTGCCAGCAGCCCGCAGGTGATGGTAGCCCCCGGGGAGCTGTTTTTT	CASSPQVMVAPGELFF
TRBD1	TRBV19	-	TRBJ1-5	14	TGTGCCAGTCAGAGACAGGGGCCGGGGCAGCCCCAGCATTTT	CASQRQGPGQPQHF
-	TRBV6-6	-	TRBJ1-1	11	TGTGCCAGCAGTTACACCGCTGAAGCTTTCTTT	CASSYTAEAFF
TRBD1	TRBV28	-	TRBJ1-5	15	TGTGCCAGCAGTCCTCAGGGGGCCCGCGATCAGCCCCAGCATTTT	CASSPQGARDQPQHF
-	TRBV5-6	once	TRBJ2-1	15	TGTGCCAGCAGCTTTTCCCCCTACGGGGGCAATGAGCAGTTCTTC	CASSFSPYGGNEQFF
-	TRBV19	few	TRBJ1-2	12	TGTGCCAGTAGTATGGGACCTGAGGGCTACACCTTC	CASSMGPEGYTF
TRBD1	TRBV6-7	once	TRBJ1-1	18	TGTGCCAGCAGTCCGTCCCGGGACAGGGCTGGGGGGGTCACTGAAGCTTTCTTT	CASSPSRDRAGGVTEAFF
-	TRBV4-1	-	TRBJ2-5	15	TGCGCCAGCAGCCTGGAGGGGAGGTGGGGGGAGACCCAGTACTTC	CASSLEGRWGETQYF
TRBD1	TRBV20-1	-	TRBJ1-2	10	TGCAGTGCTAGAGATAGGGGACAGACCTTC	CSARDRGQTF
-	TRBV6-5	-	TRBJ2-1	13	TGTGCCAGTACACGGAGCTCCTACAATGAGCAGTTCTTC	CASTRSSYNEQFF
-	TRBV5-8	-	TRBJ1-3	14	TGTGCCAGCAGGCGGGACAACTCTGGAAACACCATATATTTT	CASRRDNSGNTIYF
-	TRBV2	-	TRBJ2-2	13	TGTGCCTCCTCGCCGAGGAACACCGGGGAGCTGTTTTTT	CASSPRNTGELFF
-	TRBV30	once	TRBJ2-5	11	TGTGCCTGGAGTGCCCTGCAGACCCAGTACTTC	CAWSALQTQYF
TRBD2	TRBV5-8	-	TRBJ2-3	16	TGTGCCAGCAGCCGATCGACTAGCGGGGGGGCCGGAACGCAGTATTTT	CASSRSTSGGAGTQYF
TRBD1	TRBV7-2	-	TRBJ2-7	14	TGTGCCAGCAGCTTCGGGACAGGCCCCTACGAGCAGTACTTC	CASSFGTGPYEQYF
-	TRBV7-3	-	TRBJ2-1	16	TGTGCCAGCAGCTTAGCTCAGAGTACCCTCTACAATGAGCAGTTCTTC	CASSLAQSTLYNEQFF
TRBD1	TRBV7-9	few	TRBJ1-1	15	TGTGCCAGCAGTCCAGGGGGGGGCGTTAACACTGAAGCTTTCTTT	CASSPGGGVNTEAFF
-	TRBV27	-	TRBJ1-5	13	TGTGCCAGCGCCCACAGGGATTCGAGAACCCAGCATTTT	CASAHRDSRTQHF
TRBD2	TRBV5-4	-	TRBJ2-1	16	TGTGCCAGCAGCTTGGAGGCGGGGGTCACCTACAATGAGCAGTTCTTC	CASSLEAGVTYNEQFF
-	TRBV9	-	TRBJ1-1	13	TGTGCCAGCAGCGTGGGGGAGAACACTGAAGCTTTCTTT	CASSVGENTEAFF
-	TRBV27	-	TRBJ2-7	14	TGTGCCAGCAGTTTGGACGGGATCTCCTACGAGCAGTACTTC	CASSLDGISYEQYF
TRBD1	TRBV6-5	-	TRBJ1-2	12	TGTGCCAGCAGGGGACAGTCTCGAGGCTACACCTTC	CASRGQSRGYTF
TRBD1	TRBV6-5	-	TRBJ1-6	14	TGTGCCAGCAGCCCGACAGGGACTGATTCACCCCTCCACTTT	CASSPTGTDSPLHF
TRBD1	TRBV7-3	few	TRBJ1-1	15	TGTGCCAGCAGCTTAACGCAGGGGGCGCCCACTGAAGCTTTCTTT	CASSLTQGAPTEAFF
TRBD2	TRBV4-2	-	TRBJ2-2	21	TGTGCCAGCAGCCTTGATGTCGTTTGGGGACTAGCGGGGGGGAGCACCGGGGAGCTGTTTTTT	CASSLDVVWGLAGGSTGELFF
-	TRBV15	-	TRBJ1-5	13	TGTGCCACCAGCAGAGATCGTGGTCAGCCCCAGCATTTT	CATSRDRGQPQHF
-	TRBV6-1	few	TRBJ2-1	14	TGTGCCAGCAGCCAAGGGGGCTCCTACAATGAGCAGTTCTTC	CASSQGGSYNEQFF
TRBD2	TRBV6-5	once	TRBJ2-3	13	TGTGCCAGTAAAGGACTAGCGGGGGATACGCAGTATTTT	CASKGLAGDTQYF
-	TRBV25-1	-	TRBJ1-1	13	TGTGCCAGCAGTGAAGGGGAGGCTGAGGGAGCTTTCTTT	CASSEGEAEGAFF
-	TRBV30	once	TRBJ1-5	14	TGTGCCTGGAATAGCGTCTCTAAGGGACAGCCCCAGCATTTT	CAWNSVSKGQPQHF
TRBD2	TRBV19	-	TRBJ2-3	13	TGTGCCAGTAAGAAGCGGGGAACGGATACGCAGTATTTT	CASKKRGTDTQYF